The 29 T cell receptor beta chains reported below all come from one sample, sequenced in a study of T-cell memory formation after mild COVID-19. From the 5' RACE reads, TCRdb called clonotypes with MiXCR, one entry per CDR3 protein. The table includes about 610,000 distinct CDR3 sequences, roughly 17% detected once. Sequencing input: PBMCs or a T cell subset sorted from them (not recorded which). The source is an adult woman who had mild COVID-19 (a few samples of this study predate the infection). Cell type and time point are not known.

This clonotype was picked up many times. This rearrangement joins TRBV3-1 to TRBJ2-5; perhaps D is TRBD1 or TRBD2 (5 bases each). Trimming took off 7 bases at V and 0 bases at J, with 12 bases between the two ends. The germline CDR1 and CDR2 sequences are LGHDT and YNNKEL (reference sequence). This CDR3 has 14 residues. For the CDR3, the DNA is TGTGCCAGCAAGGGACCCCGGTACCAAGAGACCCAGTACTTC. Its protein is CASKGPRYQETQYF.

In this sample, this clonotype turned up a few times. This rearrangement joins TRBV12-3 or TRBV12-4 to TRBJ1-3; D is unresolved. The CDR3 is 12 residues long. V was clipped by 6 bases and J by 4 bases, with 7 bases between them. The CDR3 loop reads CASRFEGNTIYF. Here the CDR3 DNA reads TGTGCCAGCAGATTCGAGGGAAACACCATATATTTT.

The chain links TRBV12-3 or TRBV12-4 to TRBJ1-2; 10 bases are a match to TRBD1. The CDR3 contains 13 residues. V trimming: 4 bases; J trimming: 8 bases; junction bases outside the gene matches: 4. The CDR3 DNA reads as TGTGCCAGCAGTTCGACAGGGGGCTGGGGCTACACCTTC. This codes for CASSSTGGWGYTF.

This clonotype showed up just a few times. The chain uses TRBV24-1 and TRBJ2-1; 7 nucleotides agree with TRBD1. The CDR3 sequence is 15 residues long. Germline CDR1 is KGHDR and CDR2 is SFDVKD. V trimming: 4 bases; J trimming: 5 bases; junction bases outside the gene matches: 7. For the CDR3, the DNA is TGTGCCACCAGTGAAACCGGGACAGCTAACAATGAGCAGTTCTTC. As protein: CATSETGTANNEQFF.

The chain links TRBV23-1 to TRBJ2-3, with D hard to call. TRBV23-1 is annotated as an ORF whose role is uncertain. CDR3 length: 17 residues. V gave up 2 bases and J gave up 0 bases, with 15 bases separating them. The CDR3 region has the DNA TGCGCCAGCAGTCAACCGACCTGGTCAGCGAGCACAGATACGCAGTATTTT. This encodes CASSQPTWSASTDTQYF.

The V call is TRBV20-1, the J call TRBJ2-7; 10 nucleotides match TRBD2. The CDR3 runs to 16 residues. V was pared by 1 base and J by 1 base, with 7 bases of the junction left unmatched. Germline V CDR1 and CDR2: DFQATT, SNEGSKA (reference sequence). The CDR3 region is CSARGQLAGVSYEQYF. The CDR3 coding sequence is TGCAGTGCTAGAGGACAGCTAGCGGGGGTTTCCTACGAGCAGTACTTC.

V is TRBV11-2 and J is TRBJ1-3; unclear D gene. The CDR3 runs 16 residues. Trimming removed 0 bases from V and 0 bases from J, with 9 bases in between. Germline assignment: CDR1 SGHAT and CDR2 FQNNGV. CDR3: CASSLDHPDSGNTIYF. CDR3 nucleotide sequence: TGTGCCAGCAGCTTAGATCACCCAGACTCTGGAAACACCATATATTTT.

This clonotype showed up just a few times. CDR3 coding DNA: TGCGCCAGCAGATCGGGACAGGGGTTGACAGATACGCAGTATTTT. Translating it yields CASRSGQGLTDTQYF. This chain joins TRBV5-1 and TRBJ2-3, with 10 bases lining up with TRBD1. Trimming cost V 5 bases and J 3 bases; bases outside gene matches: 6. This CDR3 spans 15 amino acids. Germline V CDR1 and CDR2: SGHRS, YFSETQ.

V is TRBV19 and J is TRBJ2-1; the D is unclear. The V gene's germline CDR1 is LNHDA and CDR2 SQIVND (reference sequence). V was cut by 4 bases and J by 0 bases, with 13 bases left in between. This CDR3 contains 16 residues. In DNA, the CDR3 is TGTGCCAGTAGTACACCTCGGAAACTCTCCTACAATGAGCAGTTCTTC. Protein: CASSTPRKLSYNEQFF.

In its sample, this clonotype was seen a few times. The rearrangement links TRBV7-8 to TRBJ2-1; D might be TRBD2 (6 bases). V gave up 5 bases and J gave up 7 bases, with 12 bases separating them. From germline, CDR1 is SGHVS and CDR2 FQNEAQ. This CDR3 contains 13 residues. CDR3 residues: CASSPGRRNEQFF. For the CDR3, the DNA is TGTGCCAGCAGCCCCGGGAGAAGGAATGAGCAGTTCTTC.

This clonotype was recorded a few times. The chain carries TRBV3-1 and TRBJ2-7; 8 bases match TRBD2. The V segment lost 3 bases and the J segment 4 bases; nucleotides outside the gene matches: 5. This CDR3 region has 14 residues. Per germline, CDR1 LGHDT and CDR2 YNNKEL (reference sequence). CDR3 protein: CASSQGSGTYEQYF. The CDR3 nucleotides read TGTGCCAGCAGCCAGGGTAGCGGGACTTACGAGCAGTACTTC.

This clonotype appeared a few times. The rearrangement joins TRBV12-3 or TRBV12-4 to TRBJ2-1; 8 nucleotides align to TRBD1. Trimming cost V 1 base and J 8 bases; bases outside gene matches: 7. The CDR3 sequence is 15 residues long. Here the CDR3 DNA reads TGTGCCAGCAGTTTAGTGGACAGGGTAAGGGATGAGCAGTTCTTC. This gives the protein CASSLVDRVRDEQFF.

In this sample, this clonotype turned up many times. J is TRBJ1-1 and V is TRBV5-1, with D possibly being TRBD1 (5 bases). The CDR3 covers 14 residues. V was trimmed by 0 bases and J by 4 bases, leaving 10 bases between them. Germline CDR1 and CDR2: SGHRS and YFSETQ. The CDR3 here is CASSLEPGGTEAFF. In nucleotides, the CDR3 is TGCGCCAGCAGCTTGGAGCCCGGGGGCACTGAAGCTTTCTTT.

The chain is built from TRBV11-2 and TRBJ2-1; a possible D gene is TRBD2 (6 bases). Germline-derived CDR1 and CDR2 are SGHAT and FQNNGV. The CDR3 has 14 residues. Between the trimmed V and J ends, which lost 2 bases and 6 bases, there was a span of 11 bases. The CDR3 DNA reads as TGTGCCAGCAGCTTAAGCCAGGGACTCAATGAGCAGTTCTTC. As protein: CASSLSQGLNEQFF. Combining the CDR3 with reference TRBV11-2 and TRBJ2-1 gives the whole variable domain EAGVAQSPRYKIIEKRQSVAFWCNPISGHATLYWYQQILGQGPKLLIQFQNNGVVDDSQLPKDRFSAERLKGVDSTLKIQPAKLEDSAVYLCASSLSQGLNEQFFGPGTRLTVL.

This clonotype has a handful of counts. The chain recombines TRBV30 with TRBJ2-3; the match to TRBD2 covers 7 bases. After removal of 1 base from V and 2 bases from J, the junction contained 6 bases not matched to a gene. Germline-derived CDR1 and CDR2 are GTSNPN and SVGIG (reference sequence). The CDR3 contains 15 residues. DNA of the CDR3: TGTGCCTGGAGTGCCAGCGGGGCTTACACAGATACGCAGTATTTT. Amino acids: CAWSASGAYTDTQYF. Based on the CDR3 plus reference TRBV30 and TRBJ2-3, the full variable domain is SQTIHQWPATLVQPVGSPLSLECTVEGTSNPNLYWYRQAAGRGLQLLFYSVGIGQISSEVPQNLSASRPQDRQFILSSKKLLLSDSGFYLCAWSASGAYTDTQYFGPGTRLTVL.

This clonotype was detected many times. This chain links TRBV30 with TRBJ1-3; D is possibly TRBD1 (5 bases). Germline CDR1 is GTSNPN and CDR2 is SVGIG (reference sequence). This CDR3 contains 14 residues. V gave up 5 bases and J gave up 2 bases, with 13 bases separating them. CDR3 protein: CAWGAGNPGNTIYF. CDR3 DNA sequence: TGTGCCTGGGGGGCAGGGAACCCTGGAAACACCATATATTTT.

This chain connects TRBV30 to TRBJ2-1, with D possibly TRBD2 on 6 matching bases. Trimming pared 4 bases from V and 3 bases from J, leaving 10 bases between. This CDR3 is 13 amino acids long. Germline assignment: CDR1 GTSNPN and CDR2 SVGIG (reference sequence). DNA for the CDR3: TGTGCCTGGACCCACGGGGGCTACAATGAGCAGTTCTTC. Residues: CAWTHGGYNEQFF.

The CDR3 DNA reads as TGCAGTGCTGTTAAGGGGGTGAACACTGAAGCTTTCTTT. This codes for CSAVKGVNTEAFF. The J gene is TRBJ1-1, the V gene TRBV20-1; possible D gene TRBD1, 6 bases. V was shortened by 5 bases and J by 0 bases, with 10 bases between the two germline ends. There are 13 residues in the CDR3. Germline-derived CDR1 and CDR2 are DFQATT and SNEGSKA (reference sequence).

The CDR3 DNA reads TGTGCCTGGAGGGGCGTCTCCTACGAGCAGTACTTC. Protein: CAWRGVSYEQYF. V and J are TRBV30 and TRBJ2-7; D unresolved. Per the germline V gene, CDR1 is GTSNPN and CDR2 is SVGIG (reference sequence). There are 12 residues in the CDR3. Between the trimmed V and J ends, which lost 3 bases and 0 bases, there was a span of 6 bases.

This chain joins TRBV4-3 and TRBJ2-2; 15 bases are a match to TRBD2. After removal of 0 bases from V and 4 bases from J, the junction contained 3 bases not matched to a gene. From germline, CDR1 is LGHNA and CDR2 YSLEER. CDR3 length: 18 amino acids. This CDR3 reads CASSQDLGLAGGTGELFF. The CDR3 DNA sequence: TGCGCCAGCAGCCAAGATCTGGGACTAGCGGGAGGCACCGGGGAGCTGTTTTTT.

This chain links TRBV2 with TRBJ2-6; D remains unclear. Germline CDR1 and CDR2: SNHLY and FYNNEI. CDR3 size: 14 residues. V lost 4 bases, J lost 3 bases, and 7 bases lay in between. The DNA for the CDR3 is TGTGCCAGCAGTGGTAGGGTTGGGGCCAACGTCCTGACTTTC. Translated: CASSGRVGANVLTF.

V is TRBV11-2 and J is TRBJ2-7; 14 nucleotides agree with TRBD2. Germline assignment: CDR1 SGHAT and CDR2 FQNNGV. With 4 bases clipped from V and 1 base from J, the junction kept 3 bases outside the gene matches. The CDR3 is 16 residues long. Written as DNA, the CDR3 is TGTGCCAGCAGCTCCAGGACTAGCGGGAGGTCCTACGAGCAGTACTTC. This sequence encodes CASSSRTSGRSYEQYF.

The chain has TRBV7-2 and TRBJ2-3; either TRBD1 or TRBD2 may fit D (5 bases each). The CDR3 spans 14 residues. Germline V gene lookup returns CDR1 SGHTA and CDR2 FQGNSA. The germline V and J ends were trimmed by 4 bases and 11 bases, with 19 bases remaining between them. CDR3 sequence: CASSSEPGANLQYF. Written as DNA, the CDR3 is TGTGCCAGCAGCTCCGAACCCGGGGCCAATCTGCAGTATTTT.

The chain is built from TRBV20-1 and TRBJ1-5, with TRBD1 as a possible D gene (6 bases). From germline, CDR1 is DFQATT and CDR2 SNEGSKA (reference sequence). V dropped 6 bases and J dropped 7 bases, with 10 bases sitting between them. CDR3 length: 11 amino acids. CDR3 sequence: CSARRGQPQHF. In nucleotides, the CDR3 is TGCAGTGCCCGCAGGGGCCAGCCCCAGCATTTT.

CDR3 loop: CASSYEAYYEQYF. The CDR3, as DNA: TGTGCCAGCAGTTACGAGGCGTACTACGAGCAGTACTTC. J is TRBJ2-7 and V is TRBV6-6; no definite D call. The V gene's germline CDR1 is MNHNY and CDR2 SVGAGI (reference sequence). Between the trimmed V and J ends, which lost 2 bases and 3 bases, there was a span of 8 bases. The CDR3 runs 13 residues.

In its sample, this clonotype was seen a few times. The rearrangement links TRBV29-1 to TRBJ2-4, with D perhaps assigned TRBD1 or TRBD2 (5 bases each). The CDR3 is 14 residues long. Deletions cut 6 bases from V and 0 bases from J, with 12 bases between. CDR1 and CDR2 (germline): SQVTM, ANQGSEA. CDR3 coding DNA: TGCAGCGTGGGGGAAACCGTAGCCAAAAACATTCAGTACTTC. Amino acid sequence: CSVGETVAKNIQYF.

A few counts support this clonotype. The rearrangement uses TRBV29-1 and TRBJ2-1; 10 nucleotides align to TRBD1. The J segment lost 8 bases and the V segment lost 5 bases, leaving 9 bases of the junction unmatched. The CDR3 spans 14 residues. The germline CDR1 and CDR2 sequences are SQVTM and ANQGSEA. This CDR3 reads CSVKPGTGVDEQFF. The DNA for the CDR3 is TGCAGCGTTAAACCGGGGACAGGGGTCGATGAGCAGTTCTTC.

This clonotype was counted between two and nine times. This chain links TRBV29-1 with TRBJ2-5; a possible D gene is TRBD1 (6 bases). The CDR3 sequence is 12 residues long. The germline V gene encodes CDR1 SQVTM and CDR2 ANQGSEA. The V end lost 6 bases, the J end lost 1 base, and 9 bases lay between the germline ends. The CDR3, as DNA: TGCAGCGTAAGGACAGCCCAAGAGACCCAGTACTTC. Its protein product is CSVRTAQETQYF.

The table lists this clonotype with a count of one. The chain joins TRBV25-1 to TRBJ2-7, with D possibly matching TRBD1 (5 bases). The CDR3 loop spans 15 amino acids. Trimming took 6 bases from V and 0 from J, leaving 15 bases between them. Germline V CDR1 and CDR2: MGHDK, SYGVNS. The CDR3 loop is CASRAPSTASYEQYF. CDR3 DNA: TGTGCCAGCAGAGCCCCTTCGACAGCCTCCTACGAGCAGTACTTC.